This is a list of T cell receptor beta chains from one sample in a study of T cell changes during pregnancy in multiple sclerosis. Sequenced by immunoSEQ multiplex PCR; TCRdb stores in-frame clones only, minus some. The sample has 35,000 to 55,000 clones, around 92% seen once. The specimen was peripheral blood, collected in the third trimester of pregnancy. The receptors were sampled from a female donor with multiple sclerosis, enrolled in a pregnancy study. CDR3s include the opening cysteine and the closing phenylalanine or tryptophan. Fields, in order: V gene, D gene, CDR3 length, J gene, CDR3 DNA, CDR3 protein. D genes are given only for firm matches.

>TRBV27|TRBD1|15|TRBJ2-1
TGTGCCAGCAGAGTATCCGGGACAGGCCACAATGAGCAGTTCTTC
CASRVSGTGHNEQFF
>TRBV5-6|-|16|TRBJ1-3
TGTGCCAGCAGCTTTTATGAGGGCTTTAACGCTAACACCATATATTTT
CASSFYEGFNANTIYF
>TRBV4-3|-|16|TRBJ2-7
TGCGCCAGCAGCCTCGACGGACCAACAGGGGGGGGCGAGCAGTACTTC
CASSLDGPTGGGEQYF